The 5 T cell receptor beta chains below all came from one sample that was sequenced in a study of technical replicates of blood from several donors. This table comes from immunoSEQ multiplex PCR, and its TCRdb copy is limited to in-frame clones, with some not included. The sample yields roughly 71,000 clones, over 85% seen once. The sequenced sample was T cells isolated from PBMCs. Receptors were obtained from a human donor in good health.

The V gene is TRBV7-8, the J gene TRBJ2-3; 9 bases align to TRBD2. CDR3 length: 17 amino acids. Germline V gene lookup returns CDR1 SGHVS and CDR2 FQNEAQ. V lost 1 base to trimming and J lost 3 bases; unmatched junction nucleotides: 8. The CDR3 loop is CASSLGGGVIGTDTQYF. For the CDR3, the DNA is TGTGCCAGCAGCTTAGGCGGGGGGGTGATCGGGACAGATACGCAGTATTTT.

This chain connects TRBV5-1 to TRBJ2-5; unclear D gene. The germline gives CDR1 SGHRS, CDR2 YFSETQ. Trimming removed 0 bases from V and 2 bases from J, with 5 bases in between. The CDR3 loop spans 13 amino acids. The CDR3: CASSLVYQETQYF. The CDR3, as DNA: TGCGCCAGCAGCTTGGTATATCAAGAGACCCAGTACTTC.

This clone was recorded a few times. The CDR3 reads CASSLMDSAYEQYF. In DNA form, the CDR3 reads TGTGCCAGCAGCTTGATGGACTCGGCCTACGAGCAGTACTTC. This chain uses TRBV7-9 with TRBJ2-7, with D tentatively TRBD2 (5 bases). Trimming removed 3 bases at V and 2 bases at J, with 11 bases between. In germline, CDR1 is SEHNR, CDR2 FQNEAQ (reference sequence). CDR3 length: 14 amino acids. The full variable domain, in which reference TRBV7-9 and TRBJ2-7 provide the parts outside the CDR3, is DTGVSQNPRHKITKRGQNVTFRCDPISEHNRLYWYRQTLGQGPEFLTYFQNEAQLEKSRLLSDRFSAERPKGSFSTLEIQRTEQGDSAMYLCASSLMDSAYEQYFGPGTRLTVT.

The V gene is TRBV2, the J gene TRBJ2-7; D gene ambiguous. V dropped 3 bases and J dropped 0 bases, with 12 bases sitting between them. The CDR3 contains 15 residues. Per germline, CDR1 SNHLY and CDR2 FYNNEI. The CDR3 loop is CASSESGESSYEQYF. The CDR3 bases are TGTGCCAGCAGTGAGTCGGGTGAGAGCTCCTACGAGCAGTACTTC.

The chain couples TRBV7-8 to TRBJ2-3, with D possibly matching TRBD1 (7 bases). This CDR3 is built from 13 residues. V was shortened by 1 base and J by 14 bases, with 16 bases between the two germline ends. Germline assignment: CDR1 SGHVS and CDR2 FQNEAQ. CDR3 sequence reads: CASSLGGRGDPYF. As DNA, the CDR3 is TGTGCCAGCAGCTTAGGGGGCAGGGGGGACCCGTATTTT.